The 32 T cell receptor beta chains below come from one sample, sequenced in a study of T cells in Graves' hyperthyroidism and ophthalmopathy. The source material, RNA transcripts, was used to amplify TCR beta CDR3 regions. The HTBI primer set served for first-round RT-PCR of the TCR CDR3. MiXCR was run by TCRdb on the multiplex PCR reads, yielding one entry per CDR3 protein. The table includes fewer than 750,000 distinct CDR3 sequences, roughly 15% detected once. The sequenced material came from blood. Receptors were obtained from a woman aged 50 to 60 with Graves' ophthalmopathy.

Many counts were recorded for this clonotype. The chain combines TRBV6-2 or TRBV6-3 with TRBJ2-7; D is unresolved. Germline assignment: CDR1 MNHEY and CDR2 SVGEGT. There are 10 residues in the CDR3. V gave up 3 bases and J gave up 6 bases, with 3 bases separating them. The CDR3 nucleotides are TGTGCCAGCAGTTATTTCGAGCAGTACTTC. Protein sequence: CASSYFEQYF.

The chain uses TRBV20-1 and TRBJ2-7; 9 bases match TRBD2. V trimming: 3 bases; J trimming: 2 bases; junction bases outside the gene matches: 11. The CDR3 spans 16 residues. Germline V gene lookup returns CDR1 DFQATT and CDR2 SNEGSKA (reference sequence). The CDR3 DNA sequence: TGCAGTGCTAGTCGACCAGCGGGAGGTTCTCCCTACGAGCAGTACTTC. Translating it yields CSASRPAGGSPYEQYF.

In this sample, this clonotype turned up a few times. J is TRBJ2-3 and V is TRBV29-1; 10 bases fit TRBD2. V dropped 5 bases and J dropped 7; count of bases not matched to a gene: 12. The CDR3 is 15 amino acids. From germline, CDR1 is SQVTM and CDR2 ANQGSEA. The CDR3 bases are TGCAGCGTTCAACCCACGGGACTAGCGAGAAATACGCAGTATTTT. Protein: CSVQPTGLARNTQYF.

This clonotype was detected many times. The genes are TRBV6-2 or TRBV6-3 and TRBJ2-7; D not certain. The V gene lost 2 bases and the J gene lost 4 bases, with 9 bases spanning the gap. This CDR3 is 13 amino acids long. The V gene's germline CDR1 is MNHEY and CDR2 SVGEGT. The CDR3 DNA reads as TGTGCCAGCAGTTACCGTGGGCAATACGAGCAGTACTTC. As protein: CASSYRGQYEQYF.

At least ten counts were recorded for this clonotype. V and J are TRBV18 and TRBJ2-7; 8 bases match TRBD1. J gave up 3 bases and V 5 bases, and 6 bases lay outside the gene matches. Germline V gene sequence: CDR1 KGHSH, CDR2 LQKENI. The CDR3 loop spans 14 amino acids. The CDR3 loop is CASSSDRGLYEQYF. The CDR3 DNA sequence: TGTGCCAGCTCAAGCGACAGGGGCCTCTACGAGCAGTACTTC.

This clonotype was detected ten times or more. V gene TRBV28 combines with J gene TRBJ2-3, with D unclear. Germline CDR1 reads MDHEN; CDR2 reads SYDVKM. This CDR3 has 13 residues. Trimming removed 8 bases at V and 6 bases at J, with 15 bases between. In DNA, the CDR3 is TGTGCCAGCGTGTCCGCGGTTTGGGATACGCAGTATTTT. Its translation: CASVSAVWDTQYF.

Ten or more counts support this clonotype. CDR3 sequence: CSAEGFSTDTQYF. The DNA for the CDR3 is TGCAGTGCAGAGGGGTTTAGCACAGATACGCAGTATTTT. The V and J genes are TRBV20-1 and TRBJ2-3; D may correspond to TRBD1 or TRBD2 (5 bases each). Trimming removed 6 bases from V and 0 bases from J, with 10 bases in between. There are 13 residues in the CDR3. Germline values: CDR1 DFQATT, CDR2 SNEGSKA (reference sequence).

This clonotype showed up just a few times. V and J are TRBV6-2 or TRBV6-3 and TRBJ1-2; TRBD1 might be the D (5 bases). V gave up 5 bases and J gave up 4 bases, with 20 bases separating them. Germline assignment: CDR1 MNHEY and CDR2 SVGEGT. The CDR3 consists of 16 residues. CDR3 loop: CASSGAGQGEGYGYTF. CDR3 nucleotides: TGTGCCAGCAGTGGGGCCGGGCAGGGTGAAGGCTATGGCTACACCTTC.

The table lists this clonotype with many counts. V is TRBV10-3 and J is TRBJ2-3, with 8 bases matching TRBD1. After removal of 9 bases from V and 4 bases from J, the junction contained 15 bases not matched to a gene. The CDR3 extends over 16 amino acids. In germline, CDR1 is ENHRY, CDR2 SYGVKD. CDR3 DNA: TGTGCCATAAGGGATGAAGGACAGGGACGCTCAGATACGCAGTATTTT. This translates into CAIRDEGQGRSDTQYF.

J is TRBJ2-7 and V is TRBV15; D tentatively fits TRBD1 or TRBD2 (5 bases each). CDR1 and CDR2 (germline): LNHNV, YYDKDF (reference sequence). V lost 2 bases and J 0 bases, leaving 17 bases between the germline ends. The CDR3 sequence is 17 residues long. CDR3 amino acids: CATSRLPRGASSYEQYF. The CDR3 coding sequence is TGTGCCACCAGCAGACTCCCCCGAGGGGCTAGCTCCTACGAGCAGTACTTC.

The genes are TRBV7-9 and TRBJ2-7, with a possible D match to TRBD2 (5 bases). In germline, CDR1 is SEHNR, CDR2 FQNEAQ (reference sequence). Deletions cut 0 bases from V and 7 bases from J, with 10 bases between. The CDR3 is 13 amino acids. The CDR3 here is CASSLAPREEQYF. The CDR3 DNA follows: TGTGCCAGCAGCTTAGCGCCTCGGGAAGAGCAGTACTTC.

This clonotype has a count of ten or more. The J gene is TRBJ2-1, the V gene TRBV27; the D is unclear. V was trimmed by 6 bases and J by 5 bases, leaving 11 bases between them. Germline assignment: CDR1 MNHEY and CDR2 SMNVEV (reference sequence). The CDR3 is 13 amino acids. CDR3 nucleotide sequence: TGTGCCAGCAGCCGTAGAGGTGACAATGAGCAGTTCTTC. It translates to CASSRRGDNEQFF.

On this clonotype: This may arise from a read error, as a much more abundant clone is one base away. As DNA, the CDR3 is TGCACCAGCAGCTTGGATTGGGACACTGAAGCTTTCTTT. This gives the protein CTSSLDWDTEAFF. The J gene is TRBJ1-1, the V gene TRBV5-1; D is unresolved. CDR1 SGHRS and CDR2 YFSETQ come from the germline V gene. This CDR3 has 13 amino acids. The full variable domain, rest sourced from reference TRBV5-1 and TRBJ1-1, is KAGVTQTPRYLIKTRGQQVTLSCSPISGHRSVSWYQQTPGQGLQFLFEYFSETQRNKGNFPGRFSGRQFSNSRSEMNVSTLELGDSALYLCTSSLDWDTEAFFGQGTRLTVV.

This sequence joins TRBV5-1 and TRBJ2-5; TRBD2 matches at 8 bases. CDR3 length: 15 amino acids. Unmatched junction bases numbered 5, after V lost 3 bases and J lost 1 base. CDR1 is SGHRS, CDR2 YFSETQ, per germline. The chain's CDR3 is CASSSTSGLQETQYF. For the CDR3, the DNA is TGCGCCAGCAGCTCTACTAGCGGACTCCAAGAGACCCAGTACTTC.

This clonotype was seen a handful of times. In DNA, the CDR3 is TGTGCCATCGTAGCGGCCCCTTCCTACAATGAGCAGTTCTTC. This encodes CAIVAAPSYNEQFF. The chain carries TRBV10-3 and TRBJ2-1, with TRBD2 as a possible D gene (6 bases). Trimming left V 8 bases short and J 1 base short, with 12 bases between. This CDR3 region has 14 residues. Germline V gene data show CDR1 as ENHRY and CDR2 as SYGVKD.

This clonotype was seen many times. This chain uses TRBV7-9 with TRBJ2-5, with D possibly TRBD1 on 7 matching bases. This CDR3 contains 15 residues. Per germline, CDR1 SEHNR and CDR2 FQNEAQ (reference sequence). V gave up 5 bases and J gave up 4 bases, with 17 bases separating them. The CDR3 DNA reads TGTGCCAGCAGCACCAGACAGGGAGGAGGAGAGACCCAGTACTTC. This sequence encodes CASSTRQGGGETQYF.

The chain uses TRBV12-3 or TRBV12-4 and TRBJ1-2; a possible D gene is TRBD1 (5 bases). V was clipped by 5 bases and J by 1 base, with 11 bases between them. The CDR3 is 14 residues long. The CDR3 spells CASSISGINYGYTF. The CDR3 DNA sequence: TGTGCCAGCAGTATATCAGGGATTAACTATGGCTACACCTTC.

This clonotype was seen ten or more times. The genes are TRBV18 and TRBJ2-3; possibly TRBD2 for D (5 bases). This CDR3 contains 15 residues. Deletions cut 4 bases from V and 2 bases from J, with 13 bases between. The germline gives CDR1 KGHSH, CDR2 LQKENI. This CDR3 is CASSQRTGFTDTQYF. In DNA form, the CDR3 reads TGTGCCAGCTCACAAAGAACGGGATTCACAGATACGCAGTATTTT.

The chain is built from TRBV20-1 and TRBJ2-5; D is unresolved. This CDR3 spans 11 amino acids. CDR1 and CDR2 (germline): DFQATT, SNEGSKA (reference sequence). The V end lost 6 bases, the J end lost 0 bases, and 5 bases lay between the germline ends. For the CDR3, the DNA is TGCAGTGCCGCAAACCAAGAGACCCAGTACTTC. It is translated as CSAANQETQYF.

The chain couples TRBV6-5 to TRBJ2-5; possibly TRBD1 for D (5 bases). This CDR3 is 15 amino acids long. Germline-derived CDR1 and CDR2 are MNHEY and SVGAGI. Trimming removed 2 bases from V and 1 base from J, with 11 bases in between. The CDR3 reads CASSYVTTAQETQYF. In nucleotides, the CDR3 is TGTGCCAGCAGTTACGTTACGACAGCCCAAGAGACCCAGTACTTC.

This clonotype was observed many times. One junction end disagrees with the germline gene, perhaps due to a read error. The chain couples TRBV12-3 or TRBV12-4 to TRBJ2-7; perhaps TRBD2 as D (6 bases). The CDR3 totals 13 residues. The CDR3 protein is CASSFGDSYAQYF. In nucleotides, the CDR3 is TGTGCCAGCAGTTTCGGGGACTCCTACGCGCAGTACTTC.

V gene TRBV6-2 or TRBV6-3 combines with J gene TRBJ1-6, with 7 bases lining up with TRBD1. V dropped 6 bases and J dropped 0; count of bases not matched to a gene: 8. The CDR3 is 17 amino acids. CDR1 and CDR2 (germline): MNHEY, SVGEGT. The CDR3 region has the DNA TGTGCCAGCAGGACGACAGGGACAAGCTCCTATAATTCACCCCTCCACTTT. It is translated as CASRTTGTSSYNSPLHF.

This clonotype was seen a handful of times. CDR3 sequence: CASSYARGVNTEAFF. Written as DNA, the CDR3 is TGTGCCAGCAGTTACGCCCGGGGGGTGAACACTGAAGCTTTCTTT. This rearrangement joins TRBV27 to TRBJ1-1, with a possible D match to TRBD1 (5 bases). Germline V gene lookup returns CDR1 MNHEY and CDR2 SMNVEV (reference sequence). The CDR3 is 15 amino acids. The V gene lost 4 bases and the J gene lost 0 bases, with 12 bases spanning the gap.

This clonotype has ten or more counts. V and J are TRBV18 and TRBJ2-1; tentative D call: TRBD2 (6 bases). This CDR3 is built from 19 residues. The V and J ends lost 2 bases and 5 bases respectively, with 25 bases between them. The germline V gene encodes CDR1 KGHSH and CDR2 LQKENI. This chain's CDR3 is CASSPGGVRDLAENNEQFF. In DNA form, the CDR3 reads TGTGCCAGCTCACCAGGAGGGGTGAGGGATTTGGCGGAGAACAATGAGCAGTTCTTC.

At least ten counts were recorded for this clonotype. The chain uses TRBV28 and TRBJ1-5; D may be TRBD1 (5 bases). V was pared by 2 bases and J by 3 bases, with 11 bases between. The CDR3 spans 15 residues. From germline, CDR1 is MDHEN and CDR2 SYDVKM. CDR3 nucleotides: TGTGCCAGCAGTTTACCGGGGGGGTACAATCAGCCCCAGCATTTT. It encodes CASSLPGGYNQPQHF. The full variable domain, with the rest looked up from reference TRBV28 and TRBJ1-5, is DVKVTQSSRYLVKRTGEKVFLECVQDMDHENMFWYRQDPGLGLRLIYFSYDVKMKEKGDIPEGYSVSREKKERFSLILESASTNQTSMYLCASSLPGGYNQPQHFGDGTRLSIL.

The CDR3 DNA is TGTGCCAGCAGCATTAGCGGGAGGGGAGGAGAGACCCAGTACTTC. The encoded protein is CASSISGRGGETQYF. This rearrangement joins TRBV7-2 to TRBJ2-5, with 11 positions matching TRBD2. This CDR3 contains 15 residues. Germline CDR1 and CDR2: SGHTA and FQGNSA. V lost 5 bases to trimming and J lost 4 bases; unmatched junction nucleotides: 6. The full variable domain, in which reference TRBV7-2 and TRBJ2-5 provide the parts outside the CDR3, is GAGVSQSPSNKVTEKGKDVELRCDPISGHTALYWYRQSLGQGLEFLIYFQGNSAPDKSGLPSDRFSAERTGGSVSTLTIQRTQQEDSAVYLCASSISGRGGETQYFGPGTRLLVL.

This clonotype was observed a few times. The chain combines TRBV4-2 with TRBJ2-1, with 12 bases lining up with TRBD2. From germline, CDR1 is LGHNA and CDR2 YNFKEQ. The CDR3 has 18 amino acids. V shed 4 bases, J shed 6 bases, and the junction held 13 bases outside the gene matches. The DNA for the CDR3 is TGTGCCAGCAGCCCGGTACTAGCGGGAGGAAGCCCTAGCAATGAGCAGTTCTTC. Translated, it gives CASSPVLAGGSPSNEQFF.

In its sample, this clonotype was seen many times. This sequence joins TRBV19 and TRBJ2-3, with 8 positions matching TRBD2. The junction had 3 bases not matched to a gene; V was cut back by 6 bases and J by 1 base. From germline, CDR1 is LNHDA and CDR2 SQIVND (reference sequence). The CDR3 contains 14 residues. The CDR3 DNA reads as TGTGCCAGTAGGTCAGCGGGAGGCACAGATACGCAGTATTTT. Its protein product is CASRSAGGTDTQYF.

The V call is TRBV6-2 or TRBV6-3, the J call TRBJ1-1; 12 positions agree with TRBD1. The CDR3 has 16 amino acids. V shed 0 bases, J shed 6 bases, and the junction held 5 bases outside the gene matches. Germline CDR1 reads MNHEY; CDR2 reads SVGEGT. The DNA of the CDR3 is TGTGCCAGCAGTTACTCGCCGGGACAGGGGGCCCCTGAAGCTTTCTTT. Amino acid sequence: CASSYSPGQGAPEAFF.

This clonotype appeared many times. The J gene is TRBJ2-1, the V gene TRBV28; 14 bases map to TRBD2. The germline V gene encodes CDR1 MDHEN and CDR2 SYDVKM. CDR3 length equals 18 residues. V lost 5 bases and J lost 2; bases outside the gene matches: 8. CDR3 region: CASSPRGTSGSPYNEQFF. CDR3 sequence (DNA): TGTGCCAGCAGTCCGAGAGGGACTAGCGGGAGCCCCTACAATGAGCAGTTCTTC.

This clonotype has at least ten counts. The V call is TRBV10-3, the J call TRBJ1-1; D is perhaps TRBD1 (5 bases). CDR1 and CDR2 from the germline V gene are ENHRY and SYGVKD. The CDR3 is 14 amino acids. Trimming took 6 bases from V and 0 from J, leaving 11 bases between them. The chain's CDR3 is CAIRQDGMNTEAFF. DNA of the CDR3: TGTGCCATCAGACAGGATGGGATGAACACTGAAGCTTTCTTT.

This clonotype showed up many times. The chain links TRBV20-1 to TRBJ2-7; 7 bases map to TRBD2. The V gene end was trimmed by 5 bases and the J gene end by 0 bases; junction bases not matched to a gene: 4. The CDR3 is 13 amino acids. Per the germline V gene, CDR1 is DFQATT and CDR2 is SNEGSKA (reference sequence). In DNA, the CDR3 is TGCAGTGCTCTCCGGGAGGCCTCCTACGAGCAGTACTTC. Protein sequence: CSALREASYEQYF.